This T cell receptor beta chain was captured by sequencing in a study of control samples from healthy donors and cancer patients. The repertoire was sequenced with immunoSEQ multiplex PCR; TCRdb's copy has only in-frame clones and lacks some. The sample has 95,000 to 100,000 clones, about 89% seen once. The material sequenced was blood. The TCR originated in a young man in good health.

The CDR3 spells CASSLADRLPPEQYF. CDR3 nucleotide sequence: TGTGCCAGCAGCTTAGCGGACCGCCTGCCTCCCGAGCAGTACTTC. This chain joins TRBV11-1 and TRBJ2-7; D is undetermined. The V end was cut by 0 bases, the J end by 6 bases, with 15 bases between. The CDR3 contains 15 residues. The germline V gene has CDR1 SGHAT and CDR2 FQDESV (reference sequence).